These 30 T cell receptor beta chains came from one sample sequenced in a study of CD8 T cells in ankylosing spondylitis. No cognate antigen is known for these TCRs. TCRdb called the 5' RACE reads again in MiXCR, with one record for every CDR3 protein. This sample has around 140,000 distinct CDR3 sequences, with roughly a sixth found just once. Overall study results and limits: In ankylosing spondylitis blood, a motif of several highly homologous TCR beta variants appeared characteristic.

Sequencing input: blood, either unsorted or a sorted T cell fraction (not recorded which). Every receptor here comes from a male donor with ankylosing spondylitis.

This clonotype has more than one count but fewer than ten. The chain couples TRBV9 to TRBJ1-3; D uncertain. The length of the CDR3 is 15 residues. In germline, CDR1 is SGDLS, CDR2 YYNGEE. Deletions cut 3 bases from V and 0 bases from J, with 10 bases between. The CDR3 DNA follows: TGTGCCAGCAGCGCCTTAAGTAACTCTGGAAACACCATATATTTT. It is translated as CASSALSNSGNTIYF. The full variable domain, completed using reference TRBV9 and TRBJ1-3, is DSGVTQTPKHLITATGQRVTLRCSPRSGDLSVYWYQQSLDQGLQFLIQYYNGEERAKGNILERFSAQQFPDLHSELNLSSLELGDSALYFCASSALSNSGNTIYFGEGSWLTVV.

Only one count was recorded for this clonotype. CDR3 sequence reads: CASSSGTGSWQYF. In nucleotides, the CDR3 is TGTGCCAGTTCCTCGGGGACCGGGTCATGGCAGTATTTT. The V and J genes are TRBV19 and TRBJ2-3, with D perhaps assigned TRBD1 or TRBD2 (5 bases each). Trimming left V 8 bases short and J 11 bases short, with 20 bases between. CDR1 and CDR2 from the germline V gene are LNHDA and SQIVND (reference sequence). CDR3 length equals 13 residues.

The gene calls are TRBV27 and TRBJ1-1, with a weak D call TRBD1 (5 bases). Germline V gene lookup returns CDR1 MNHEY and CDR2 SMNVEV (reference sequence). CDR3 length: 13 residues. With 3 bases removed from V and 6 bases from J, the gap between germline ends came to 11 bases. The CDR3 nucleotides read TGTGCCAGCAGTTTTCGGGGGGAGGCTGAAGCTTTCTTT. Translation: CASSFRGEAEAFF.

This chain uses TRBV20-1 with TRBJ2-1; D may match TRBD1 or TRBD2 (5 bases each). The CDR3 spans 10 residues. V was shortened by 5 bases and J by 10 bases, with 9 bases between the two germline ends. Germline lookup yields CDR1 DFQATT and CDR2 SNEGSKA (reference sequence). CDR3 protein: CSASGPEQFF. CDR3 DNA sequence: TGCAGTGCTTCGGGACCCGAGCAGTTCTTC.

The genes are TRBV27 and TRBJ2-2; D unclear. Germline V CDR1 and CDR2: MNHEY, SMNVEV (reference sequence). With 2 bases removed from V and 4 bases from J, the gap between germline ends came to 14 bases. This CDR3 comprises 16 residues. CDR3 protein: CASSLTLGMATGELFF. CDR3 DNA sequence: TGTGCCAGCAGTTTAACGTTGGGTATGGCCACCGGGGAGCTGTTTTTT.

This chain uses TRBV12-3 or TRBV12-4 with TRBJ2-2; D tentatively fits TRBD1 or TRBD2 (5 bases each). The V and J ends lost 7 bases and 9 bases respectively, with 15 bases between them. This CDR3 is built from 13 residues. Written as DNA, the CDR3 is TGTGCCAGCACCGAGGGGAATGAGCGGGAGCTGTTTTTT. As protein: CASTEGNERELFF.

Many counts were recorded for this clonotype. The chain joins TRBV29-1 to TRBJ1-2; 7 bases agree with TRBD1. The V gene end was trimmed by 6 bases and the J gene end by 1 base; junction bases not matched to a gene: 5. In germline, CDR1 is SQVTM, CDR2 ANQGSEA. The CDR3 covers 13 residues. The CDR3 reads CSVRGQNNYGYTF. The CDR3 DNA is TGCAGCGTCCGGGGACAGAATAACTATGGCTACACCTTC.

This clonotype rates as medium-sized. The rearrangement uses TRBV7-3 and TRBJ1-5; D is undetermined. V dropped 1 base and J dropped 7 bases, with 8 bases sitting between them. Per germline, CDR1 SGHTA and CDR2 FQGTGA. This CDR3 has 13 amino acids. The CDR3 reads CASSLNFGQPQHF. In DNA, the CDR3 is TGTGCCAGCAGCTTAAATTTTGGGCAGCCCCAGCATTTT.

The table lists this clonotype with a few counts. This chain connects TRBV20-1 to TRBJ2-5; the D gene is possibly TRBD2 (5 bases). V lost 3 bases and J 5 bases, leaving 10 bases between the germline ends. Germline V gives CDR1 DFQATT, CDR2 SNEGSKA (reference sequence). This CDR3 is 12 amino acids long. CDR3 residues: CSASGIGETQYF. CDR3 DNA: TGCAGTGCTAGCGGGATAGGGGAGACCCAGTACTTC.

The V call is TRBV7-2, the J call TRBJ1-6, with 7 positions matching TRBD1. The V gene's germline CDR1 is SGHTA and CDR2 FQGNSA. This CDR3 has 15 amino acids. Trimming took 4 bases from V and 10 from J; bases not matched to a gene: 10. The CDR3 DNA reads as TGTGCCAGCAGCTCGCGGGACAGCTTTAGGTCACCCCTCCACTTT. It is translated as CASSSRDSFRSPLHF.

This rearrangement joins TRBV7-9 to TRBJ2-2, with a weak D call TRBD1 (6 bases). This CDR3 comprises 15 residues. Germline values: CDR1 SEHNR, CDR2 FQNEAQ (reference sequence). V gave up 3 bases and J gave up 3 bases, with 11 bases separating them. The CDR3 region has the DNA TGTGCCAGCAGCTTTGGGGGCGAAGACACCGGGGAGCTGTTTTTT. Amino acids: CASSFGGEDTGELFF.

This clonotype was recorded at least ten times. The rearrangement links TRBV11-1 to TRBJ1-1; no clear D gene. Per the germline V gene, CDR1 is SGHAT and CDR2 is FQDESV (reference sequence). V was cut by 3 bases and J by 0 bases, with 20 bases left in between. There are 18 residues in the CDR3. CDR3 sequence: CASSLAAHPVLMNTEAFF. In DNA, the CDR3 is TGTGCCAGCAGCTTGGCTGCTCACCCGGTTCTCATGAACACTGAAGCTTTCTTT. Full variable domain (rest looked up from reference TRBV11-1 and TRBJ1-1): EAEVAQSPRYKITEKSQAVAFWCDPISGHATLYWYRQILGQGPELLVQFQDESVVDDSQLPKDRFSAERLKGVDSTLKIQPAELGDSAMYLCASSLAAHPVLMNTEAFFGQGTRLTVV.

The chain carries TRBV7-9 and TRBJ2-2; D unclear. CDR1 is SEHNR and CDR2 is FQNEAQ in the germline V gene (reference sequence). This CDR3 is built from 13 residues. The CDR3 DNA reads TGTGCTCAACGGGCAGAAAACACCGGGGAGCTGTTTTTT. Encoded protein: CAQRAENTGELFF.

Here the CDR3 DNA reads TGTGCCAGCAGCTTAATAGGGGAGATTAGGGAAGAGACCCAGTACTTC. This sequence encodes CASSLIGEIREETQYF. J is TRBJ2-5 and V is TRBV7-3; either TRBD1 or TRBD2 may supply D (5 bases each). V lost 1 base, J lost 3 bases, and 15 bases lay in between. Germline assignment: CDR1 SGHTA and CDR2 FQGTGA. The CDR3 extends over 16 amino acids.

This clonotype was counted between two and nine times. The chain employs TRBV28 and TRBJ1-5; D unclear. V was shortened by 3 bases and J by 0 bases, with 6 bases between the two germline ends. Per the germline V gene, CDR1 is MDHEN and CDR2 is SYDVKM. The CDR3 extends over 14 amino acids. The CDR3 bases are TGTGCCAGCAGTTTCAAGGGTAGCAATCAGCCCCAGCATTTT. Encoded protein: CASSFKGSNQPQHF. Together with reference TRBV28 and TRBJ1-5, the CDR3 gives the full variable domain: DVKVTQSSRYLVKRTGEKVFLECVQDMDHENMFWYRQDPGLGLRLIYFSYDVKMKEKGDIPEGYSVSREKKERFSLILESASTNQTSMYLCASSFKGSNQPQHFGDGTRLSIL.

The sample holds a few counts of this clonotype. The junction departs from the called germline gene at one end, perhaps through a read error. The CDR3 nucleotides are TGTGCTAGCAGCCTGAGACCTAGCGGGAGGGCCTGGAATGAGCAGTTCTTC. The encoded protein is CASSLRPSGRAWNEQFF. This rearrangement joins TRBV7-7 to TRBJ2-1; 12 bases agree with TRBD2. From germline, CDR1 is SSHAT and CDR2 FNYEAQ (reference sequence). The CDR3 consists of 17 residues.

This clonotype has at least ten counts. V and J are TRBV3-1 and TRBJ2-1, with a possible D match to TRBD1 (5 bases). Per the germline V gene, CDR1 is LGHDT and CDR2 is YNNKEL (reference sequence). There are 15 residues in the CDR3. Trimming removed 0 bases at V and 4 bases at J, with 10 bases between. CDR3 bases: TGTGCCAGCAGCCAAGATAGGGGCGGTTACAATGAGCAGTTCTTC. This sequence encodes CASSQDRGGYNEQFF.

A few counts support this clonotype. The V call is TRBV5-1, the J call TRBJ1-2, with D possibly matching TRBD1 (6 bases). The V end lost 4 bases, the J end lost 7 bases, and 8 bases lay between the germline ends. CDR3 length: 11 residues. The germline gives CDR1 SGHRS, CDR2 YFSETQ. The CDR3 sequence: CASSQGSGYTF. In nucleotides, the CDR3 is TGCGCCAGCAGCCAGGGGTCTGGCTACACCTTC.

The chain recombines TRBV13 with TRBJ2-1, with D perhaps TRBD1 (6 bases). CDR1 and CDR2 from the germline V gene are PRHDT and FYEKMQ (reference sequence). The CDR3 loop spans 15 amino acids. Trimming removed 4 bases from V and 7 bases from J, with 17 bases in between. CDR3 region: CASSYGQGYGNEQFF. The DNA for the CDR3 is TGTGCCAGCAGCTACGGCCAGGGGTATGGAAATGAGCAGTTCTTC. Full variable domain (missing parts from reference TRBV13 and TRBJ2-1): AAGVIQSPRHLIKEKRETATLKCYPIPRHDTVYWYQQGPGQDPQFLISFYEKMQSDKGSIPDRFSAQQFSDYHSELNMSSLELGDSALYFCASSYGQGYGNEQFFGPGTRLTVL.

This clonotype has more than one count but fewer than ten. This chain links TRBV9 with TRBJ2-7, with TRBD2 as a possible D gene (6 bases). Germline CDR1 and CDR2: SGDLS and YYNGEE. Trimming left V 1 base short and J 2 bases short, with 19 bases between. The CDR3 sequence is 17 residues long. CDR3 region: CASSVSASVTRTYEQYF. The CDR3 coding sequence is TGTGCCAGCAGCGTATCGGCTAGCGTTACCCGTACCTACGAGCAGTACTTC.

This clonotype was detected only a few times. V usage is TRBV7-9 and J usage is TRBJ2-7; D is tentatively TRBD1 or TRBD2 (5 bases each). The length of the CDR3 is 16 residues. Germline CDR1 and CDR2: SEHNR and FQNEAQ (reference sequence). V was cut by 0 bases and J by 0 bases, with 12 bases left in between. The CDR3 sequence: CASSLAMGENSYEQYF. DNA for the CDR3: TGTGCCAGCAGCTTAGCGATGGGGGAGAACTCCTACGAGCAGTACTTC. The whole variable domain, filled in from reference TRBV7-9 and TRBJ2-7, reads DTGVSQNPRHKITKRGQNVTFRCDPISEHNRLYWYRQTLGQGPEFLTYFQNEAQLEKSRLLSDRFSAERPKGSFSTLEIQRTEQGDSAMYLCASSLAMGENSYEQYFGPGTRLTVT.

At least ten counts were recorded for this clonotype. This rearrangement joins TRBV29-1 to TRBJ2-5; possibly TRBD2 for D (5 bases). The germline V gene encodes CDR1 SQVTM and CDR2 ANQGSEA. CDR3 length: 14 residues. The germline V and J ends were trimmed by 6 bases and 3 bases, with 17 bases remaining between them. CDR3 residues: CSVRGSATKETQYF. CDR3 in DNA: TGCAGCGTCCGGGGAAGTGCAACGAAAGAGACCCAGTACTTC. Complete variable domain (other parts from reference TRBV29-1 and TRBJ2-5): SAVISQKPSRDICQRGTSLTIQCQVDSQVTMMFWYRQQPGQSLTLIATANQGSEATYESGFVIDKFPISRPNLTFSTLTVSNMSPEDSSIYLCSVRGSATKETQYFGPGTRLLVL.

The J gene is TRBJ2-2, the V gene TRBV14; the match to TRBD2 covers 13 bases. V gave up 1 base and J gave up 6 bases; unmatched junction bases: 5. The CDR3 covers 17 residues. Per the germline V gene, CDR1 is SGHDN and CDR2 is FVKESK. This chain's CDR3 is CASSQGGLAGAAGELFF. CDR3 coding DNA: TGTGCCAGCAGCCAAGGTGGACTAGCGGGAGCGGCCGGGGAGCTGTTTTTT.

J is TRBJ2-7 and V is TRBV5-1; tentatively, D is TRBD1 (6 bases). Per the germline V gene, CDR1 is SGHRS and CDR2 is YFSETQ. Trimming took off 1 base at V and 0 bases at J, with 17 bases between the two ends. CDR3 length equals 17 residues. Here the CDR3 DNA reads TGCGCCAGCAGCTTGCTTCCCGGACAGCGTAGCTCCTACGAGCAGTACTTC. This encodes CASSLLPGQRSSYEQYF.

Here the CDR3 reads CASSLFVRLGKHQPQHF. In nucleotides, the CDR3 is TGTGCCAGCAGTTTATTCGTAAGACTGGGCAAACATCAGCCCCAGCATTTT. This rearrangement joins TRBV12-3 or TRBV12-4 to TRBJ1-5, with D unclear. V lost 2 bases, J lost 5 bases, and 19 bases lay in between. The CDR3 contains 17 residues.

This clonotype was detected only a few times. The V and J genes are TRBV7-8 and TRBJ1-5; D is uncertain. V was trimmed by 2 bases and J by 1 base, leaving 12 bases between them. The V gene's germline CDR1 is SGHVS and CDR2 FQNEAQ. This CDR3 is built from 16 residues. In DNA, the CDR3 is TGTGCCAGCAGCTTATATCGGTTCTCAAGCAATCAGCCCCAGCATTTT. It encodes CASSLYRFSSNQPQHF.

This rearrangement joins TRBV4-1 to TRBJ2-4; D might be TRBD1 (5 bases). V lost 2 bases and J 1 base, leaving 9 bases between the germline ends. The CDR3 loop spans 15 amino acids. Germline V gene sequence: CDR1 MGHRA, CDR2 YSYEKL. For the CDR3, the DNA is TGCGCCAGCAGCCAAAGGGGAATCGCCAAAAACATTCAGTACTTC. Residues: CASSQRGIAKNIQYF.

V and J are TRBV28 and TRBJ2-7; a weak D match, TRBD1 (6 bases). V was clipped by 6 bases and J by 4 bases, with 13 bases between them. There are 13 residues in the CDR3. Germline V gene data show CDR1 as MDHEN and CDR2 as SYDVKM. The CDR3 DNA reads as TGTGCCAGCAGCCCACAGGGTGGGTACGAGCAGTACTTC. The encoded protein is CASSPQGGYEQYF.

This clonotype came up a few times. The rearrangement links TRBV5-1 to TRBJ2-2, with 7 bases matching TRBD1. Germline V gene data show CDR1 as SGHRS and CDR2 as YFSETQ. The ends lost 2 bases at V and 1 base at J; junction bases unmatched: 2. The CDR3 sequence is 15 residues long. The CDR3 DNA is TGCGCCAGCAGCTTCGGACAGGTGAACACCGGGGAGCTGTTTTTT. This encodes CASSFGQVNTGELFF.

The rearrangement joins TRBV4-3 to TRBJ2-2; D is possibly TRBD1 (6 bases). Trimming took 0 bases from V and 7 from J, leaving 15 bases between them. Germline-derived CDR1 and CDR2 are LGHNA and YSLEER. CDR3 length: 16 residues. CDR3 in DNA: TGCGCCAGCAGCCAAGAGCCCTTGGGACACATCGGGGAGCTGTTTTTT. It specifies CASSQEPLGHIGELFF.